This is a list of T cell receptor beta chains from one sample in a study of T cell repertoires in cytomegalovirus infection. Using its own MiXCR run on the reads, TCRdb lists one record per CDR3 protein. This sample has about 830,000 distinct CDR3 sequences, with roughly 33% found just once. Their antigen targets remain unknown. The specimen comprised cultured CD8+ T cells from PBMCs, sampled from culture after CMV antigen stimulation. These receptors were taken from a human donor in good health (CMV status not recorded). Some clones in this sample may be carry-over from other donors' samples. Each CDR3 is given with its conserved first and last residue. Fields, in order: V gene, clone size, D gene, J gene, CDR3 DNA, CDR3 protein. A D gene is named only where the DNA matches it firmly. Not every row has a clone size; where given, it reads once, few, many or a size class.

TRBV7-9,.,TRBD1,TRBJ2-3,TGTGCCAGCAGCTTACTTCCCTCAGGGGGTGTTGCGGATACGCAGTATTTT,CASSLLPSGGVADTQYF
TRBV6-5,few,TRBD2,TRBJ2-1,TGTGCCAGCAGTTACTCGGGGCGGGGGGGATACAATGAGCAGTTCTTC,CASSYSGRGGYNEQFF
TRBV7-9,few,TRBD1,TRBJ2-5,TGTGCCAGCAGCTCGCCCACGACAGGGATTTGGGAGACCCAGTACTTC,CASSSPTTGIWETQYF
TRBV6-1,few,TRBD1,TRBJ1-1,TGTGCCAGCAGTTTACGGGGACAGGGGCCGTCCGAAGCTTTCTTT,CASSLRGQGPSEAFF
TRBV6-2/TRBV6-3,few,.,TRBJ1-2,TGTGCCAGCAGCCTCCGGCGGAAGGACACTAACTATGGCTACACCTTC,CASSLRRKDTNYGYTF
TRBV12-3/TRBV12-4,few,.,TRBJ2-2,TGTGCCAGCAGCCCCCGGACAGAGAACACCGGGGAGCTGTTTTTT,CASSPRTENTGELFF
TRBV7-2,.,TRBD2,TRBJ2-5,TGTGCCAGCAGCTTAGCTAGCGGGGGGGCCGAAGGAGAGACCCAGTACTTC,CASSLASGGAEGETQYF
TRBV27,.,.,TRBJ1-1,TGTGCCAGCAAGTTTGGGGGGGTGGGCACTGAAGCTTTCTTT,CASKFGGVGTEAFF
TRBV7-8,.,.,TRBJ1-3,TGTGCCAGCAGCTCCCGGACTTGGAGCTCTGGAAACACCATATATTTT,CASSSRTWSSGNTIYF
TRBV7-6,.,.,TRBJ1-1,TGTGCCAGCAGCTCTAGAAACAGGAGCACTGAAGCTTTCTTT,CASSSRNRSTEAFF
TRBV7-2,few,TRBD1,TRBJ1-5,TGTGCCAGCAGCACCCTAAGGGACAGGGCGCCTTTTTATAGCAATCAGCCCCAGCATTTT,CASSTLRDRAPFYSNQPQHF
TRBV28,many,.,TRBJ1-3,TGTGCCAGCAGTCCCCCGACAGGCTCTGGAAACACCATATATTTT,CASSPPTGSGNTIYF
TRBV4-2,.,TRBD1,TRBJ2-1,TGTGCCAGCAGCCAGTTGGACAGGGGGGCGCGGGAGTGGTCCTACAATGAGCAGTTCTTC,CASSQLDRGAREWSYNEQFF
TRBV27,.,.,TRBJ2-4,TGTGCCAGCAGTTTTATAATGGGTTCGGACATTCAGTACTTC,CASSFIMGSDIQYF
TRBV7-2,.,.,TRBJ2-7,TGTGCCAGCAGCTTAAGTAGGGACTCCTACGAGCAGTACTTC,CASSLSRDSYEQYF
TRBV20-1,.,.,TRBJ2-1,TGCAGTGCAACTTTGAGGGACTCGACTGGGGGGGAGCAGTTCTTC,CSATLRDSTGGEQFF
TRBV7-9,.,.,TRBJ1-5,TGTGCCGCAGGCGGGGGGGCGCGGAGCAATCAGCCCCAGCATTTT,CAAGGGARSNQPQHF
TRBV9,few,TRBD1,TRBJ2-1,TGTGCCAGCAGCGTAGAGGGGGGGACAGGGGTTTCTCTGGGCGATGAGCAGTTCTTC,CASSVEGGTGVSLGDEQFF
TRBV7-6,few,.,TRBJ2-1,TGTGCCAGCAGCTTAAGTGGGCTGAACTTCTACAATGAGCAGTTCTTC,CASSLSGLNFYNEQFF
TRBV20-1,.,.,TRBJ2-3,TGCAGTGCTAGAGATAATGAAGCCACAGATACGCAGTATTTT,CSARDNEATDTQYF
TRBV5-1,few,.,TRBJ2-2,TGCGCCAGCAGCTTGGCGACGGCGACCGGGGAGCTGTTTTTT,CASSLATATGELFF
TRBV7-9,.,TRBD2,TRBJ2-1,TGTGCCAGCAGCCCGCCGGGACTAGCCAACAATGAGCAGTTCTTC,CASSPPGLANNEQFF
TRBV7-9,few,.,TRBJ1-5,TGTGCCAGCAGTTCCGTTGGGCCCCAGCATTTT,CASSSVGPQHF
TRBV7-3,.,.,TRBJ1-1,TGTGCCAGCAGCTTAGCTTTTAGGCAGGGGCACACTGAAGCTTTCTTT,CASSLAFRQGHTEAFF
TRBV27,few,.,TRBJ2-5,TGTGCCACCTCAGACGGCCTACAAGAGACCCAGTACTTC,CATSDGLQETQYF
TRBV7-8,few,.,TRBJ2-7,TGTGCCAGTTTCTCCGGGACAAACTACGAGCAGTACTTC,CASFSGTNYEQYF
TRBV7-8,.,.,TRBJ1-1,TGTGCCAGCAGCCAACGATGGGGGAAGTACACTGAAGCTTTCTTT,CASSQRWGKYTEAFF
TRBV6-8,.,.,TRBJ1-6,TGTGCCAGCAGTTTTGGTCAGGACAGCTCCTATAATTCACCCCTCCACTTT,CASSFGQDSSYNSPLHF
TRBV4-1,few,TRBD1,TRBJ2-1,TGCGCCAGCAGCCTTCCGGGACAGGGAGTCGGTGAGCAGTTCTTC,CASSLPGQGVGEQFF
TRBV4-1,few,.,TRBJ2-7,TGCGCCAGCAGCCAAGATTCTGGGGGCTACGAGCAGTACTTC,CASSQDSGGYEQYF
TRBV12-3/TRBV12-4,.,TRBD1,TRBJ2-5,TGTGCCAGCAGCCCCGCCGACAGGGTGTGGGAGACCCAGTACTTC,CASSPADRVWETQYF
TRBV6-6,few,TRBD2,TRBJ2-4,TGTGCCAGCAGTTCCCGGGAGGGGGGGCCTAACATTCAGTACTTC,CASSSREGGPNIQYF
TRBV25-1,few,TRBD1,TRBJ1-1,TGTGCCAGCAGTGTCACAGGGGGCTGGAACACTGAAGCTTTCTTT,CASSVTGGWNTEAFF
TRBV27,few,.,TRBJ1-6,TGTGCCAGCGCTGGGTTGTTGGGGAGCTCCTATAATTCACCCCTCCACTTT,CASAGLLGSSYNSPLHF
TRBV11-1,few,TRBD1,TRBJ2-3,TGTGCCAGCAGCACACAGGGGAGAGAAGATACGCAGTATTTT,CASSTQGREDTQYF
TRBV6-2/TRBV6-3,few,TRBD2,TRBJ2-5,TGTGCCAGCAGTTACGTGGCTAGCGGTCCGAAAGAGACCCAGTACTTC,CASSYVASGPKETQYF
TRBV7-6,.,.,TRBJ2-5,TGTGCCAGCAGCTTAGCGCGCGGGGAGGTGGCAGAGACCCAGTACTTC,CASSLARGEVAETQYF
TRBV5-4,.,TRBD1,TRBJ2-7,TGTGCCAGCAGCTGGGACAGGGGCGAGGACGAGCAGTACTTC,CASSWDRGEDEQYF
TRBV9,.,.,TRBJ2-5,TGTGCCAGCAGCCCCCTCCCTACAGAGAAAGAGACCCAGTACTTC,CASSPLPTEKETQYF
TRBV6-2/TRBV6-3,.,TRBD2,TRBJ2-7,TGTGCCAGCACGGGGGGACCCTACGTGCAGTACTTC,CASTGGPYVQYF
TRBV27,.,.,TRBJ2-2,TGTGCCAGCAGTCATCAGGGGATTAACACCGGGGAGCTGTTTTTT,CASSHQGINTGELFF
TRBV7-8,many,.,TRBJ2-3,TGTGCCAGCTTGGGGGGAGATACGCAGTATTTT,CASLGGDTQYF
TRBV12-3/TRBV12-4,few,.,TRBJ2-6,TGTGCCAGCAGTCCCGGGGGTCTCTCTGGGGCCAACGTCCTGACTTTC,CASSPGGLSGANVLTF
TRBV9,.,TRBD1,TRBJ2-5,TGTGCCAGCAGCGCTAGAGGGCCGGGGACAGGGAACCAAGAGACCCAGTACTTC,CASSARGPGTGNQETQYF
TRBV4-3,few,TRBD2,TRBJ2-2,TGCGCCAGCAGCCAAGAAGCGGTTGCGGGGGGCCCGGCCGGGGAGCTGTTTTTT,CASSQEAVAGGPAGELFF
TRBV4-1,.,.,TRBJ1-1,TGCGCCAGCAGCCAAGAGTGGAGACGGGACACTGAAGCTTTCTTT,CASSQEWRRDTEAFF
TRBV6-2/TRBV6-3,.,.,TRBJ1-1,TGTGCCAGCAACCCGAGCGGTGGGATGAACACTGAAGCTTTCTTT,CASNPSGGMNTEAFF
TRBV29-1,.,TRBD1,TRBJ2-5,TGCAGCGTTGGAGGGACAGGGGATGGGACCCAGTACTTC,CSVGGTGDGTQYF